Listed below are T cell receptor beta chains from one sample, sequenced in a study of blood T cell repertoires in COVID-19. Sequencing used immunoSEQ multiplex PCR; TCRdb keeps in-frame clones, though not all of them. The table has a few hundred thousand clones, 80% to 90% seen once; the top ten hold 6% to 8%. Material: peripheral blood. The receptors stem from a woman between 45 and 65 years old with COVID-19, enrolled during active disease. Both conserved end residues are part of each CDR3. The D gene is left open where the match is weak. Part of the rows lack a size; the others show once, few, many or a class for expanded clones.

CDR3aa	CDR3nt	v_gene	j_gene	d_gene	abundance
CASSDLGGSDSYGYTF	TGTGCCAGCTCCGACCTGGGAGGTTCCGATTCATATGGCTACACCTTC	TRBV9	TRBJ1-2	.	.
CASSLGSGSGADTQYF	TGTGCCAGCAGCTTAGGTAGCGGGAGTGGGGCAGATACGCAGTATTTT	TRBV11-2	TRBJ2-3	TRBD2	.
CASSAQQGYGYTF	TGTGCCAGCAGTGCTCAACAGGGCTATGGCTACACCTTC	TRBV2	TRBJ1-2	.	.
CASTGQGSVNTEAFF	TGTGCCAGCACAGGACAGGGATCAGTAAACACTGAAGCTTTCTTT	TRBV6-5	TRBJ1-1	TRBD1	.
CASRGGENTGELFF	TGCGCCAGCAGAGGGGGGGAGAACACCGGGGAGCTGTTTTTT	TRBV5-1	TRBJ2-2	.	.
CASSRDRVDQPQHF	TGTGCCAGCAGTCGAGACAGGGTCGATCAGCCCCAGCATTTT	TRBV2	TRBJ1-5	TRBD1	.
CASSLASPGHNGEQFF	TGTGCCAGCAGCTTAGCGTCGCCGGGACACAACGGTGAGCAGTTCTTC	TRBV7-6	TRBJ2-1	.	.
CASSQDGGGQFF	TGTGCCAGCAGCCAAGACGGGGGTGGGCAGTTCTTC	TRBV3-1/TRBV3-2	TRBJ2-1	.	.
CASSPQSGRAGETQYF	TGTGCCAGCAGCCCCCAAAGCGGGAGAGCCGGGGAGACCCAGTACTTC	TRBV7-3	TRBJ2-5	TRBD2	.
CASSPTQLNEKLFF	TGTGCCAGCTCACCAACACAGCTTAATGAAAAACTGTTTTTT	TRBV18	TRBJ1-4	.	.
CASSLAGDSYYGYTF	TGTGCCAGCAGCTTAGCGGGGGACAGTTACTATGGCTACACCTTC	TRBV7-2	TRBJ1-2	TRBD1	once
CASSSTLAAGGWWTGELFF	TGTGCCAGCAGCTCCACCCTAGCGGCGGGAGGATGGTGGACCGGGGAGCTGTTTTTT	TRBV7-8	TRBJ2-2	TRBD2	.
CASSLTEPGNEQFF	TGCGCCAGCAGCCTGACGGAGCCCGGCAATGAGCAGTTCTTC	TRBV5-1	TRBJ2-1	.	.
CASSYSQGLSEAFF	TGTGCCAGCAGTTATAGCCAGGGTCTCTCTGAAGCTTTCTTT	TRBV6-5	TRBJ1-1	.	.
CASSLATVSTEAFF	TGTGCCAGCAGCTTGGCCACGGTTAGCACTGAAGCTTTCTTT	TRBV5-4	TRBJ1-1	.	.
CASSQARDEQFF	TGTGCCAGCAGCCAAGCCCGGGATGAGCAGTTCTTC	TRBV3-1/TRBV3-2	TRBJ2-1	.	.
CASRWLRLAGDSKNIQYF	TGTGCCAGCAGGTGGCTAAGGCTAGCGGGAGATAGCAAAAACATTCAGTACTTC	TRBV3-1/TRBV3-2	TRBJ2-4	TRBD2	once
CASSFVGMMTGELFF	TGTGCCAGCAGCTTTGTCGGGATGATGACCGGGGAGCTGTTTTTT	TRBV11-3	TRBJ2-2	.	.
CASAQGAGNTIYF	TGTGCCAGCGCGCAGGGGGCTGGAAACACCATATATTTT	TRBV6-5	TRBJ1-3	TRBD1	.
CASSMSRGGYTF	TGTGCCAGCAGTATGTCACGGGGAGGCTACACCTTC	TRBV12-3/TRBV12-4	TRBJ1-2	.	.
CATSRGGSNSNQPQHF	TGTGCCACCAGCCGCGGAGGGTCTAATAGCAATCAGCCCCAGCATTTT	TRBV24-1	TRBJ1-5	.	few
CASSIWTGETQYF	TGTGCCAGTAGTATCTGGACTGGAGAGACCCAGTACTTC	TRBV19	TRBJ2-5	.	.
CASSPTRTGRETQYF	TGTGCCAGCTCCCCGACCAGGACAGGGAGGGAGACCCAGTACTTC	TRBV18	TRBJ2-5	TRBD1	.
CASNPRGQRSSGANVLTF	TGTGCCAGCAACCCAAGGGGACAGCGAAGCTCTGGGGCCAACGTCCTGACTTTC	TRBV7-2	TRBJ2-6	TRBD1	.
CASSLPRGLSNEKLFF	TGTGCCAGCAGCTTGCCCCGGGGATTAAGTAATGAAAAACTGTTTTTT	TRBV5-6	TRBJ1-4	.	.
CASSQRRQAAFEQYF	TGCGCCAGCAGCCAAAGACGGCAGGCCGCCTTCGAGCAGTACTTC	TRBV4-1	TRBJ2-7	.	.
CASSLEDRGHEQYF	TGTGCCAGCAGCTTAGAGGACAGGGGGCACGAGCAGTACTTC	TRBV7-9	TRBJ2-7	TRBD1	.
CASSQDMDTQYF	TGTGCCAGCAGCCAAGATATGGATACGCAGTATTTT	TRBV3-1/TRBV3-2	TRBJ2-3	.	.
CASSKRSGADTQYF	TGTGCCAGCAGCAAGCGTTCGGGGGCAGATACGCAGTATTTT	TRBV11-3	TRBJ2-3	.	.
CASIFGGGYEQYF	TGTGCCAGCATTTTCGGGGGGGGCTACGAGCAGTACTTC	TRBV11-2	TRBJ2-7	TRBD2	.
CASSGNLAGGQFNEQFF	TGTGCCAGCAGCGGGAATCTAGCGGGGGGGCAGTTCAATGAGCAGTTCTTC	TRBV5-5	TRBJ2-1	TRBD2	.
CASSARLTGGLEKLFF	TGTGCCAGCAGCGCGAGGTTGACAGGGGGTCTTGAAAAACTGTTTTTT	TRBV11-3	TRBJ1-4	TRBD1	.
CASRPVRGAEAFF	TGTGCCAGCAGGCCAGTCAGGGGCGCTGAAGCTTTCTTT	TRBV27	TRBJ1-1	.	.
CACRRSSTTGNTIYF	TGTGCCTGTCGGCGGAGCAGTACAACTGGAAACACCATATATTTT	TRBV7-9	TRBJ1-3	.	once
CASSLGDRVGNQPQHF	TGTGCCAGCAGCTTGGGGGACAGGGTTGGAAATCAGCCCCAGCATTTT	TRBV5-5	TRBJ1-5	TRBD1	.
CASSPRTSGETQYF	TGTGCTAGCAGTCCAAGGACTAGCGGAGAGACCCAGTACTTC	TRBV7-7	TRBJ2-5	TRBD2	.
CASSDRNTEAFF	TGTGCCAGCAGTGACAGGAACACTGAAGCTTTCTTT	TRBV6-1	TRBJ1-1	.	.
CASGEQGTVYEQYF	TGCGCCAGCGGAGAACAGGGGACAGTCTACGAGCAGTACTTC	TRBV5-1	TRBJ2-7	TRBD1	once
CASSGRGDPVAQHF	TGTGCCAGTAGCGGCAGGGGGGACCCGGTGGCCCAGCATTTT	TRBV19	TRBJ1-5	TRBD1	.
CASSESYNEQFF	TGCGCCAGCAGTGAGAGCTACAATGAGCAGTTCTTC	TRBV4-3	TRBJ2-1	.	.
CAIKDSFFNYGYTF	TGTGCCATCAAAGACAGTTTTTTTAACTATGGCTACACCTTC	TRBV10-3	TRBJ1-2	.	.
CASSGTGVMYGYTF	TGCGCCAGCAGTGGGACAGGGGTCATGTATGGCTACACCTTC	TRBV10-1	TRBJ1-2	TRBD1	few